The source of this TCR beta chain is a study of blood T cells in healthy people across ages. Study in general: About one barcoded beta molecule per two T cells came from capture by template switching.

The sample holds many counts of this clonotype. The target antigen is unknown. Study-level points and caveats: Older age coincided with a roughly linear decline in TCR beta diversity per million T cells.

Germline assignment: CDR1 MDHEN and CDR2 SYDVKM. This CDR3 contains 15 residues. V was shortened by 4 bases and J by 0 bases, with 13 bases between the two germline ends. A J-beta primer mix and a sample-barcoded 5' primer were used in a second PCR of roughly 6 to 12 cycles. TCRdb used MiXCR to reprocess the 5' RACE reads, holding one entry per CDR3 protein. The sample has approximately 1.5 million distinct CDR3 sequences, around 36% seen once. The V call is TRBV28, the J call TRBJ2-7, with D possibly being TRBD2 (6 bases). This sequence originates from a woman younger than 45 in good health. The material sequenced was blood. Written as DNA, the CDR3 is TGTGCCAGCAGTTCCCCGGGACTTGGCTCCTACGAGCAGTACTTC. Protein product: CASSSPGLGSYEQYF.